This TCR beta chain was found in a study of blood T cell repertoires in COVID-19. Study overall: Researchers got acute and convalescent COVID-19 samples from the United States, Italy and Spain. Sources were T cells, B-cell-depleted T cells, or PBMCs; the material itself was cDNA or gDNA.

In the original workflow: For nucleated cells, counts were estimated from reference gene primer amplification. The table came from immunoSEQ multiplex PCR; TCRdb's copy has only in-frame clones and leaves some out. V and J calls and clone size come straight from that table; D and trimming were deduced from the DNA. The data show 74,000 or so clones, 80% to 90% seen once. Germline V gene lookup returns CDR1 MNHEY and CDR2 SVGAGI. After removal of 7 bases from V and 8 bases from J, the junction contained 14 bases not matched to a gene. This CDR3 contains 15 residues. Sequencing was performed on peripheral blood. The chain is built from TRBV6-5 and TRBJ2-1, with TRBD2 identical over 7 bases. This TCR came from a man aged 50 to 60 with acute or convalescent COVID-19. CDR3 residues: CASTLSGAVFDEQFF. CDR3 in DNA: TGTGCCAGCACTCTCAGCGGGGCTGTGTTTGATGAGCAGTTCTTC.